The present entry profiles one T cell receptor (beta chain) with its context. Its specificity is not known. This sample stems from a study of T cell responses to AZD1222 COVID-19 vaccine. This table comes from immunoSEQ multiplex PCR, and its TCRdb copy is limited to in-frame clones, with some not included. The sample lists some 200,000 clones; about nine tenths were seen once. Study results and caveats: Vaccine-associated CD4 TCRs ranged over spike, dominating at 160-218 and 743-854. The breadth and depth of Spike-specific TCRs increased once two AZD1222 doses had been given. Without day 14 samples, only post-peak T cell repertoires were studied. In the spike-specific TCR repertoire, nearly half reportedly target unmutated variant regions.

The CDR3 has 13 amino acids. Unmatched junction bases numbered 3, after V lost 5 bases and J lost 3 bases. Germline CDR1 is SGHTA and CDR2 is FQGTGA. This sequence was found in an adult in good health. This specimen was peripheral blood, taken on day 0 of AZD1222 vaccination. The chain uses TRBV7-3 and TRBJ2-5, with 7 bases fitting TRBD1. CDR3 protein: CASSQGQKETQYF. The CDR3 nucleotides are TGTGCCAGCAGCCAGGGACAGAAAGAGACCCAGTACTTC. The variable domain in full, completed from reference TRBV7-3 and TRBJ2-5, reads GAGVSQTPSNKVTEKGKYVELRCDPISGHTALYWYRQSLGQGPEFLIYFQGTGAADDSGLPNDRFFAVRPEGSVSTLKIQRTERGDSAVYLCASSQGQKETQYFGPGTRLLVL.